Listed below are T cell receptor beta chains from one sample, sequenced in a study of early stage breast cancer tumors. TCRdb keeps only in-frame clones here, not all; method: immunoSEQ multiplex PCR. The sample lists about 50,000 clones, about 80% seen once, with approximately 3.6% in the top ten. Sequenced material: blood. These receptors were collected from a person aged 25-39 years with breast cancer. CDR3s include the opening cysteine and the closing phenylalanine or tryptophan. The D gene is left open where the match is weak. Clone size is given for some rows only: seen once, a few or many times, or a class if the clone is expanded.

v_call	clone_size	d_call	j_call	cdr3_aa	cdr3_nt
TRBV9	-	-	TRBJ2-2	CASSVGGGSGELFF	TGTGCCAGCAGCGTAGGTGGGGGGTCCGGGGAGCTGTTTTTT
TRBV25-1	-	TRBD2	TRBJ2-3	CASSGTGTDTQYF	TGTGCCAGTAGCGGGACGGGCACAGATACGCAGTATTTT
TRBV5-8	-	-	TRBJ2-1	CASSLVGNNEQFF	TGTGCCAGCAGCTTGGTCGGAAACAATGAGCAGTTCTTC
TRBV6-1	-	-	TRBJ1-2	CASSEVGEGSYGYTF	TGTGCCAGCAGTGAAGTTGGTGAGGGTAGCTATGGCTACACCTTC
TRBV4-1	few	-	TRBJ2-1	CASSLYDNEQFF	TGCGCCAGCAGCCTATACGACAATGAGCAGTTCTTC
TRBV20-1	-	-	TRBJ1-1	CSANSAHEAFF	TGCAGTGCCAACAGTGCCCATGAAGCTTTCTTT
TRBV18	-	TRBD1	TRBJ2-5	CASSPNRGRETQYF	TGTGCCAGCTCACCAAACAGGGGGAGGGAGACCCAGTACTTC
TRBV6-1	-	-	TRBJ2-2	CASSARLNTGELFF	TGTGCCAGCAGTGCCCGACTGAACACCGGGGAGCTGTTTTTT
TRBV12-5	-	-	TRBJ1-5	CASGLAGSNQPQHF	TGTGCTAGTGGTTTGGCGGGGTCCAATCAGCCCCAGCATTTT
TRBV2	-	TRBD2	TRBJ2-1	CASELAGELHNEQFF	TGTGCCAGCGAGCTAGCGGGAGAACTCCACAATGAGCAGTTCTTC
TRBV11-2	-	-	TRBJ1-5	CASSSQTGQPQHF	TGTGCCAGCAGCTCACAGACAGGCCAGCCCCAGCATTTT
TRBV9	-	-	TRBJ2-7	CASSVGAGEQYF	TGTGCCAGCAGCGTTGGGGCGGGGGAGCAGTACTTC
TRBV4-3	-	-	TRBJ2-5	CASSQGMGYQETQYF	TGCGCCAGCAGCCAAGGTATGGGTTACCAAGAGACCCAGTACTTC
TRBV5-6	-	-	TRBJ1-3	CASSPPGLSSGNTIYF	TGTGCCAGCAGCCCGCCGGGCCTCAGCTCTGGAAACACCATATATTTT
TRBV2	-	TRBD2	TRBJ2-1	CASSDGRDWGYGYNEQFF	TGTGCCAGCAGTGATGGGAGGGATTGGGGTTACGGCTACAATGAGCAGTTCTTC
TRBV5-1	-	TRBD1	TRBJ2-3	CASRPFPGQGIDTQYF	TGCGCCAGCAGACCCTTTCCGGGACAGGGAATAGATACGCAGTATTTT
TRBV11-3	-	-	TRBJ1-2	CASSSTDGYGYTF	TGTGCCAGCAGCTCCACGGACGGGTATGGCTACACCTTC
TRBV5-1	few	TRBD1	TRBJ2-7	CASLGQVGEQYF	TGCGCCAGTTTAGGACAGGTGGGCGAGCAGTACTTC
TRBV19	-	TRBD1	TRBJ2-7	CASSIGTGLSYEQYF	TGTGCCAGTAGTATCGGGACAGGGCTCTCCTACGAGCAGTACTTC
TRBV7-9	-	-	TRBJ2-7	CASSLAQYEQYF	TGTGCCAGCAGCTTAGCGCAATACGAGCAGTACTTC
TRBV6-5	-	-	TRBJ2-1	CASSFSLWGDNEQFF	TGTGCCAGCAGTTTCTCCCTTTGGGGCGACAATGAGCAGTTCTTC
TRBV11-2	-	-	TRBJ1-1	CASSSIAGRNTEAFF	TGTGCCAGCAGCTCCATCGCCGGGCGGAACACTGAAGCTTTCTTT
TRBV6-6	-	-	TRBJ1-5	CASSYSRGGSNQPQHF	TGTGCCAGCAGTTACTCCCGGGGGGGTAGCAATCAGCCCCAGCATTTT
TRBV10-2	-	-	TRBJ2-7	CASSGVGEQYF	TGCGCCAGCAGTGGGGTGGGGGAGCAGTACTTC
TRBV4-1	few	-	TRBJ2-2	CASSHTNGELFF	TGCGCCAGCAGCCATACCAACGGGGAGCTGTTTTTT
TRBV6-5	-	-	TRBJ2-7	CASSPADRNEQYF	TGTGCCAGCAGTCCCGCCGACAGGAACGAGCAGTACTTC
TRBV7-2	-	-	TRBJ2-2	CASSLRLSGELFF	TGTGCCAGCAGCCTCCGACTGTCCGGGGAGCTGTTTTTT
TRBV19	-	TRBD1	TRBJ1-2	CASRLRGDSYGYTF	TGTGCCAGTCGCCTACGAGGGGACAGTTATGGCTACACCTTC
TRBV9	-	-	TRBJ2-3	CASSVGAGSGTDTQYF	TGTGCCAGCAGCGTAGGAGCGGGTTCAGGAACAGATACGCAGTATTTT
TRBV18	-	-	TRBJ2-3	CASSRDQNEEYF	TGTGCCAGCTCACGAGACCAAAACGAGGAGTATTTT
TRBV2	medium-sized	-	TRBJ2-7	CASSETSEQYF	TGTGCCAGCAGTGAGACTTCCGAGCAGTACTTC
TRBV30	-	-	TRBJ1-4	CAWSGTSPEKLFF	TGTGCCTGGAGTGGGACCTCTCCGGAAAAACTGTTTTTT
TRBV13	-	TRBD2	TRBJ2-7	CASSLGLAGAKNEQYF	TGTGCCAGCAGCTTGGGACTAGCGGGAGCCAAAAACGAGCAGTACTTC
TRBV30	-	-	TRBJ1-1	CAWSVPAGGTEAFF	TGTGCCTGGAGTGTCCCAGCCGGGGGGACTGAAGCTTTCTTT
TRBV7-2	-	-	TRBJ1-5	CASSLLGPDQPQHF	TGTGCCAGCAGCTTATTAGGCCCGGATCAGCCCCAGCATTTT
TRBV4-2	-	-	TRBJ1-5	CASSQRVMSGSNQPQHF	TGTGCCAGCAGCCAGAGGGTGATGTCCGGAAGCAATCAGCCCCAGCATTTT
TRBV7-8	few	-	TRBJ1-2	CASSSRDGGGYGYTF	TGTGCCAGCAGCTCCCGGGACGGTGGGGGCTATGGCTACACCTTC
TRBV29-1	-	-	TRBJ2-7	CSARYSGAAYEQYF	TGCAGCGCAAGATACAGCGGAGCGGCCTACGAGCAGTACTTC
TRBV7-9	-	-	TRBJ1-2	CASSHESAYGYTF	TGTGCCAGCAGCCATGAGTCTGCCTATGGCTACACCTTC
TRBV11-2	-	TRBD1	TRBJ2-3	CASSLYRGPDTQYF	TGTGCCAGCAGCTTATATAGGGGGCCAGATACGCAGTATTTT
TRBV30	-	-	TRBJ1-1	CAWSGTLQVTGYGTEAFF	TGTGCCTGGAGTGGGACCCTCCAAGTTACAGGGTATGGCACTGAAGCTTTCTTT